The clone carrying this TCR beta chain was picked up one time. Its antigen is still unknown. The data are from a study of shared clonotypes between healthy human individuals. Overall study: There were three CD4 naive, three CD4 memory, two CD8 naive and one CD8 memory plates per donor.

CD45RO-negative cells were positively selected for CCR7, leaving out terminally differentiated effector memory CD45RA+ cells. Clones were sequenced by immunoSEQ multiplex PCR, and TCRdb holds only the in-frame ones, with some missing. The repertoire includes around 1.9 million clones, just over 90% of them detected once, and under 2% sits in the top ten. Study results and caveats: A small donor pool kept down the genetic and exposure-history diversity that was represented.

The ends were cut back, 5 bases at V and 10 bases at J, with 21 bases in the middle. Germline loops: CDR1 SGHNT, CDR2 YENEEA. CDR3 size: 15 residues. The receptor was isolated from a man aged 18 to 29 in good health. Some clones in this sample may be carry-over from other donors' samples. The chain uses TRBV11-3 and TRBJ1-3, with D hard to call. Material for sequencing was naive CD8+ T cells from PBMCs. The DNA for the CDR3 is TGTGCCAGCAGCCATAGGAGCTCCCGTCTTGAGACCATATATTTT. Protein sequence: CASSHRSSRLETIYF.